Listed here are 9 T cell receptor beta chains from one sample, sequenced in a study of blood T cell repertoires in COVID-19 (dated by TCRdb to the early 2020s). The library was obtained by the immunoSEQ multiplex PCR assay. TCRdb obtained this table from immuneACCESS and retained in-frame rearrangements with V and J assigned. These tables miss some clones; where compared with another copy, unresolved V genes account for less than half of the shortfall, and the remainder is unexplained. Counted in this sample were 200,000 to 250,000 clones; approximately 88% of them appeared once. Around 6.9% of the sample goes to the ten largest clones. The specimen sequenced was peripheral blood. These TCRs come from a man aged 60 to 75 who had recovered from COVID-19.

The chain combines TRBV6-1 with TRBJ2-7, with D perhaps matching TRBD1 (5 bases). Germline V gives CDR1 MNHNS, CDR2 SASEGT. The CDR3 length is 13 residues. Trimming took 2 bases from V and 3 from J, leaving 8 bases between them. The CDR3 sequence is CASSEYRFYEQYF. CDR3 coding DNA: TGTGCCAGCAGTGAATACAGGTTCTACGAGCAGTACTTC.

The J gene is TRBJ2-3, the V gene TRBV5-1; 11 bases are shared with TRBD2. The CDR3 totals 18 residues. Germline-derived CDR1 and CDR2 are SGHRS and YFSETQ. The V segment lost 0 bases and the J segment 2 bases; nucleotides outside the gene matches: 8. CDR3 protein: CASSLAPLAGVNTDTQYF. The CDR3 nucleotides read TGCGCCAGCAGCTTGGCCCCACTAGCGGGGGTTAACACAGATACGCAGTATTTT.

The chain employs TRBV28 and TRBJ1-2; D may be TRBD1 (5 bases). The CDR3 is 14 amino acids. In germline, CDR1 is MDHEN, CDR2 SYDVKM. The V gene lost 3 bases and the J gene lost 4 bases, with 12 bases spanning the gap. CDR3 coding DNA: TGTGCCAGCAGTTTCTCCGGGGGGTCCTATGGCTACACCTTC. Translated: CASSFSGGSYGYTF.

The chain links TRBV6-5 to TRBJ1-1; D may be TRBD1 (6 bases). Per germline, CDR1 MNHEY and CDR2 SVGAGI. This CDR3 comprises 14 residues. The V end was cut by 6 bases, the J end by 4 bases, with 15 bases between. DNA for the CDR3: TGTGCCAGCAGGATTACAGGGAGCGGCACTGAAGCTTTCTTT. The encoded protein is CASRITGSGTEAFF.

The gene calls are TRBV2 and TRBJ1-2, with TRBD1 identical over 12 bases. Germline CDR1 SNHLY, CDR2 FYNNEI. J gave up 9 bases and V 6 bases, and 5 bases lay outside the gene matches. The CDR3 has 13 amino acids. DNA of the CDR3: TGTGCCAGCAGGTCCCGGGACAGGGGGCGCTACACCTTC. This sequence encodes CASRSRDRGRYTF.

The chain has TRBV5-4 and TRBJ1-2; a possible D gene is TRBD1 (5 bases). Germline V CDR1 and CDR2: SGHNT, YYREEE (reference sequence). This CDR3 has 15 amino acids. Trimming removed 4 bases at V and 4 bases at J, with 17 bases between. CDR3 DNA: TGTGCCAGCAGCCCACAGGTGACCCTCGCCTATGGCTACACCTTC. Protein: CASSPQVTLAYGYTF.

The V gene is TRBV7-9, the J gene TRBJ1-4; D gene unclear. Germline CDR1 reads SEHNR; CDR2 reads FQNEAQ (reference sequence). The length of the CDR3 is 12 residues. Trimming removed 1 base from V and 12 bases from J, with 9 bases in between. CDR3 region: CASSLGEGELFF. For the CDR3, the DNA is TGTGCCAGCAGCTTAGGGGAGGGAGAACTGTTTTTT.

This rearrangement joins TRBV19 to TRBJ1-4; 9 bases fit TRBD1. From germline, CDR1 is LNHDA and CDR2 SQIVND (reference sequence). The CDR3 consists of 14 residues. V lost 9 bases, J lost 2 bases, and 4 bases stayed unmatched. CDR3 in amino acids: CASNGQGTNEKLFF. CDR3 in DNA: TGTGCCAGCAACGGACAGGGGACTAATGAAAAACTGTTTTTT.

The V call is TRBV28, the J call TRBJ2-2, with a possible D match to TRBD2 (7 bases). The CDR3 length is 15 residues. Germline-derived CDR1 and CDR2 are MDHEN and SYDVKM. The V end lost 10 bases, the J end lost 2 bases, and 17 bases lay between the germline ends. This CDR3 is CATRVGGANTGELFF. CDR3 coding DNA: TGTGCCACTCGTGTGGGGGGGGCTAACACCGGGGAGCTGTTTTTT.